These T cell receptor beta chains were read from a single sample in a study of shared clonotypes between healthy human individuals. Generated by immunoSEQ multiplex PCR, the TCRdb table keeps only in-frame clones and is missing some. There are hundreds of thousands of clones in the sample; roughly 98% occur only once, and around 0.3% lies in the top ten. The sequenced sample was naive CD8+ T cells sorted from blood. The source of these receptors is a man aged 25 to 45 in good health. Both conserved end residues are part of each CDR3. Each record gives: D gene, J gene, CDR3 length, clone size, V gene, CDR3 protein, CDR3 DNA. A D gene is named only where the DNA matches it firmly. Clone size is stated in some rows and not others, as once, few, many or a class when expanded.

TRBD2 TRBJ2-7 15 NA TRBV6-5 CASRPTSGSPYEQYF TGTGCCAGCAGACCGACTAGCGGGAGCCCCTACGAGCAGTACTTC
TRBD1 TRBJ2-1 14 NA TRBV6-5 CASSYSQGDNEQFF TGTGCCAGCAGTTATAGCCAGGGGGACAATGAGCAGTTCTTC
TRBD1 TRBJ2-7 14 NA TRBV4-1 CASSPGQGAHEQYF TGCGCCAGCAGCCCGGGACAGGGGGCTCACGAGCAGTACTTC
TRBD1 TRBJ2-2 13 NA TRBV7-8 CASSPRQGRELFF TGTGCCAGCAGCCCCCGACAGGGCAGGGAGCTGTTTTTT
NA TRBJ1-2 13 once TRBV29-1 CSVGPENNYGYTF TGCAGCGTGGGGCCAGAGAATAACTATGGCTACACCTTC
NA TRBJ2-7 15 NA TRBV19 CASSTGDSPTYEQYF TGTGCCAGTAGTACCGGGGATTCCCCCACCTACGAGCAGTACTTC
NA TRBJ2-2 17 NA TRBV7-9 CASSYYPGVPNTGELFF TGTGCCAGCAGCTACTACCCAGGGGTTCCGAACACCGGGGAGCTGTTTTTT
TRBD2 TRBJ2-7 13 NA TRBV4-1 CASSAGLAGEQYF TGCGCCAGCAGCGCGGGACTAGCGGGGGAGCAGTACTTC
TRBD2 TRBJ2-7 13 NA TRBV28 CASSLLTSWGQYF TGTGCCAGCAGTTTACTGACTAGCTGGGGGCAGTACTTC
TRBD2 TRBJ2-5 15 NA TRBV11-2 CASSLGTSGMETQYF TGTGCCAGCAGCTTAGGGACTAGCGGGATGGAGACCCAGTACTTC
NA TRBJ2-7 15 once TRBV9 CASSVEGGTSYEQYF TGTGCCAGCAGCGTAGAGGGCGGGACCTCCTACGAGCAGTACTTC
NA TRBJ2-7 15 NA TRBV7-9 CASSLAVGSSYEQYF TGTGCCAGCAGCTTAGCAGTAGGCAGTTCCTACGAGCAGTACTTC
NA TRBJ2-1 15 NA TRBV19 CASSILGGGDNEQFF TGTGCCAGTAGTATTCTGGGAGGAGGAGACAATGAGCAGTTCTTC
TRBD1 TRBJ1-1 15 NA TRBV4-1 CASRRTGTFKTEAFF TGCGCCAGCAGACGGACAGGGACTTTTAAGACTGAAGCTTTCTTT
NA TRBJ1-5 14 NA TRBV2 CASSGGSRNQPQHF TGTGCCAGCAGTGGGGGGTCCCGCAATCAGCCCCAGCATTTT
NA TRBJ2-2 14 NA TRBV27 CASSLFTNTGELFF TGTGCCAGCAGTTTGTTTACGAACACCGGGGAGCTGTTTTTT
TRBD1 TRBJ2-4 16 NA TRBV27 CASSPRQGLFKNIQYF TGTGCCAGCAGTCCACGACAGGGGCTCTTCAAAAACATTCAGTACTTC
TRBD1 TRBJ2-6 17 NA TRBV18 CASSPWDRASGANVLTF TGTGCCAGCTCACCATGGGACAGGGCCTCTGGGGCCAACGTCCTGACTTTC
NA TRBJ2-1 13 NA TRBV7-9 CASSSDDYNEQFF TGTGCCAGCAGCTCTGACGATTACAATGAGCAGTTCTTC
NA TRBJ1-2 13 once TRBV5-4 CASSLDSNYGYTF TGTGCCAGCAGCTTGGACAGTAACTATGGCTACACCTTC
NA TRBJ1-1 13 NA TRBV6-1 CASSADRHTEAFF TGTGCCAGCAGTGCCGACAGGCACACTGAAGCTTTCTTT
NA TRBJ2-1 12 NA TRBV7-9 CASAKLYNEQFF TGTGCCAGCGCCAAACTCTACAATGAGCAGTTCTTC
TRBD2 TRBJ2-7 14 NA TRBV27 CASSSLAGPYEQYF TGTGCCAGCAGTTCTTTAGCGGGTCCTTACGAGCAGTACTTC
NA TRBJ1-4 12 NA TRBV11-2 CASSRKPGSLFF TGTGCCAGCAGCCGCAAGCCCGGGTCCCTGTTTTTT
TRBD2 TRBJ2-7 15 NA TRBV27 CASSLSTSGRYEQYF TGTGCCAGCAGTTTATCCACTAGCGGGAGATACGAGCAGTACTTC
TRBD1 TRBJ2-7 13 NA TRBV28 CARCRDRAYEQYF TGTGCCAGATGCCGGGACAGGGCCTACGAGCAGTACTTC
TRBD1 TRBJ1-4 15 once TRBV7-9 CASSSLTGAHEKLFF TGTGCCAGCAGCTCTTTGACAGGGGCGCATGAAAAACTGTTTTTT
NA TRBJ1-1 18 NA TRBV5-1 CASSLAAGGRFMNTEAFF TGCGCCAGCAGCTTGGCAGCCGGGGGTCGCTTCATGAACACTGAAGCTTTCTTT
NA TRBJ2-2 17 NA TRBV7-8 CASSFLPGQLDTGELFF TGTGCCAGCAGCTTCTTACCTGGACAGCTTGACACCGGGGAGCTGTTTTTT
NA TRBJ2-7 13 NA TRBV6-1 CASYSGHSYEQYF TGTGCCAGCTATTCTGGTCACTCCTACGAGCAGTACTTC
NA TRBJ1-2 12 NA TRBV29-1 CSVEDRADGYTF TGCAGCGTTGAAGATCGCGCAGATGGCTACACCTTC
TRBD1 TRBJ2-4 14 NA TRBV6-1 CASSSTGFKNIQYF TGTGCCAGCAGCTCGACAGGGTTCAAAAACATTCAGTACTTC
NA TRBJ2-3 17 once TRBV10-3 CAISESAGFASTDTQYF TGTGCCATCAGTGAGTCAGCTGGGTTCGCTAGCACAGATACGCAGTATTTT
NA TRBJ2-1 13 NA TRBV6-6 CASSYSAYNEQFF TGTGCCAGCAGTTACTCCGCCTACAATGAGCAGTTCTTC
NA TRBJ2-2 13 NA TRBV7-9 CASSRRSGGELFF TGTGCCAGCAGCCGCCGTAGCGGCGGGGAGCTGTTTTTT